This T cell receptor beta chain was identified in a study of shared clonotypes between healthy human individuals. Germline V gives CDR1 SNHLY, CDR2 FYNNEI. After removal of 8 bases from V and 2 bases from J, the junction contained 9 bases not matched to a gene. The CDR3 totals 16 residues. This clone has more than one count but fewer than ten. Its antigen is undetermined. Findings and limits, study-wide: Memory subsets generally showed smaller estimated richness than naive subsets did. Of the naive CD4 clonotypes, roughly 5.2% were shared across several donors.

The authors distributed each subset's genomic DNA evenly over several immunoSEQ plates. TCRdb's copy holds only in-frame clones and misses some; the assay was immunoSEQ multiplex PCR. This sample has 550,000 to 700,000 clones, with around three quarters found just once. This chain connects TRBV2 to TRBJ2-6; 7 bases agree with TRBD1. This clonotype originated in a woman aged 25-40 years in good health. The sample taken for sequencing was memory CD4+ T cells sorted from blood. As to subset: CD45RA-negative fraction. The CDR3 DNA is TGTGCCAGCGCTAAAGACAGGGCGGCTGGGGCCAACGTCCTGACTTTC. This sequence encodes CASAKDRAAGANVLTF.